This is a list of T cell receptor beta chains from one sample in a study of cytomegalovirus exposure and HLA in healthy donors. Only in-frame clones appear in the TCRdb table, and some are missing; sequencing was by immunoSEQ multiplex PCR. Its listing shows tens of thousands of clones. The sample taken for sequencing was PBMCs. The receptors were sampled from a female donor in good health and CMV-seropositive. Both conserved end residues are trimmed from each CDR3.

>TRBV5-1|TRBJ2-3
ASSLDGGPDTQY
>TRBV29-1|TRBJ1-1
SVEGAQPTEAF
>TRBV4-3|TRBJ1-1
ASSQDLAGLAF
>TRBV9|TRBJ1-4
ASSQGQSREKLF
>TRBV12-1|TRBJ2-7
ASSSRLAGVYEQY
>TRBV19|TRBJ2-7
ASSIVPGSGEQY
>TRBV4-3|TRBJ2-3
ASSHRTATDKQY
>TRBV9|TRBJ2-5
ASSRGPDQETQY
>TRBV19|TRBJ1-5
ASTSPGGSNQPQH
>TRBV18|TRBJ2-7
ASSPPGTVSYEQY
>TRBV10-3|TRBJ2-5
AISGGTGQETQY
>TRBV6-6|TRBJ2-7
ASSYPGQGSYEQY
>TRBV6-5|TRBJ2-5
ASRNRGETQY
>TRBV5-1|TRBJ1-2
ASSLEGQGYGYT
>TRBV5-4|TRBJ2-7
ASSLAASGGPQFSYEQY
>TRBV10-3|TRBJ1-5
AIRDRPIEPQH
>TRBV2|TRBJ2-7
ASSAGHSYEQY
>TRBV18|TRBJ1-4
ASSQSDRGNEKLF
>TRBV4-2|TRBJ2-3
ASSQVVTGGGTDTQY
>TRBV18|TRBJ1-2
ASSPAGRDSYGYT
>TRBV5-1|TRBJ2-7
ASSLAAGSYEQY
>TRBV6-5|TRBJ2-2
ASSQPGLHTGELF
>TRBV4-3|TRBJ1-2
ASSQERGSGGYT
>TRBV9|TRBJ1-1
ASSVGRVGDYTEAF
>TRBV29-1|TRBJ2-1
SVGRGGSGNNEQF
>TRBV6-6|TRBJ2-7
ASTQASYEQY
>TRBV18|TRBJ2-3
ASSPTSQVDTQY
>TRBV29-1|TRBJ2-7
SVGNQDRGSWTYEQY
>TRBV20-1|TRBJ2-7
SAGRGYEQY
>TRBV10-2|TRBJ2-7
ASSYAGGAYEQY
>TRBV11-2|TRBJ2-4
ASSPSEDIQY
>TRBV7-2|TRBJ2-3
ASSPDYSTDTQY
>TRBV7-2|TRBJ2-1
ASSSRMSTEQF
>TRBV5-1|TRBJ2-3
ASGRGTDTQY
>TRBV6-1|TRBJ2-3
ASKPRDSRGDTQY
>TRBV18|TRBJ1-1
ASSPSVRNTEDF
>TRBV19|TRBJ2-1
ASSIQGNFYNEQF
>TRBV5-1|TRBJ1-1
ASSLGGEVEAF
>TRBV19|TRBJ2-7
ASQDAYEQY
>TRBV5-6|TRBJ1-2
ASSLSQYGYT
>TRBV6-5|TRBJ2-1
ASRDRGRNEQF
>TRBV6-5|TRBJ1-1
ASSFGSEAF
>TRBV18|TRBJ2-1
ASSPPSSDDNEQF
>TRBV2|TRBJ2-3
ASSLDYTDTQY
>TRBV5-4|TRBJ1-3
ASSLDSSGNTIY
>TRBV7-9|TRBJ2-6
ASSSGVAGANVLT
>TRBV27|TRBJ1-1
ASSRDRENTEAF
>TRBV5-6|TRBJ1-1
ASSLDRGTEAF
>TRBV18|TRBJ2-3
ASSPGTSGSYTDTQY
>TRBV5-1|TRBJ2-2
ASSLPLAGGLGTGELF
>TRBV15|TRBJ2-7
ATSTGPANRPEQY